Listed below are T cell receptor beta chains from one sample, sequenced in a study of T cells of healthy individuals. One entry per CDR3 protein, called by TCRdb with MiXCR from the 5' RACE reads. The table has roughly 76,000 distinct CDR3 sequences, more than 4.5% seen once. These receptors were collected from a female donor in good health. Each CDR3 is given with its conserved first and last residue. A D gene is named only where the DNA matches it firmly. Only part of the rows carry a size: once, few, many, or a class if the clone is expanded.

V: TRBV18; J: TRBJ2-5; length: 14; D: -; size: many; CDR3: CASSPTSLGETQYF; DNA: TGTGCCAGCTCACCCACTTCGCTTGGAGAGACCCAGTACTTC
V: TRBV29-1; J: TRBJ2-1; length: 10; D: -; size: few; CDR3: CSVEDNEQFF; DNA: TGCAGCGTCGAAGACAATGAGCAGTTCTTC
V: TRBV5-1; J: TRBJ2-3; length: 16; D: TRBD1; size: many; CDR3: CASSLSGQGFTDTQYF; DNA: TGCGCCAGCAGCTTGTCAGGACAGGGGTTCACAGATACGCAGTATTTT
V: TRBV6-1; J: TRBJ2-7; length: 15; D: -; size: many; CDR3: CASSEARPVRYEQYF; DNA: TGTGCCAGCAGTGAAGCGAGGCCTGTCCGATACGAGCAGTACTTC
V: TRBV4-1; J: TRBJ1-3; length: 15; D: -; size: many; CDR3: CASSQPGYSGNTIYF; DNA: TGCGCCAGCAGCCAACCAGGGTACTCTGGAAACACCATATATTTT
V: TRBV12-3/TRBV12-4; J: TRBJ2-2; length: 15; D: TRBD1; size: many; CDR3: CASSWDRGSFGELFF; DNA: TGTGCCAGCAGTTGGGACAGGGGGAGTTTCGGGGAGCTGTTTTTT
V: TRBV28; J: TRBJ1-1; length: 16; D: -; size: few; CDR3: CASSFYPNRAHTEAFF; DNA: TGTGCCAGCAGTTTTTATCCGAACAGAGCCCACACTGAAGCTTTCTTT
V: TRBV28; J: TRBJ2-7; length: 12; D: -; size: many; CDR3: CATLAGHYEQYF; DNA: TGTGCCACCCTTGCGGGGCACTACGAGCAGTACTTC
V: TRBV28; J: TRBJ2-7; length: 12; D: -; size: many; CDR3: CASSRAVYEQYF; DNA: TGTGCCAGCAGTAGAGCTGTATACGAGCAGTACTTC
V: TRBV30; J: TRBJ2-3; length: 16; D: TRBD1; size: many; CDR3: CAWSSPGTGMTDTQYF; DNA: TGTGCCTGGAGTTCACCCGGGACAGGGATGACAGATACGCAGTATTTT
V: TRBV20-1; J: TRBJ2-1; length: 14; D: TRBD2; size: few; CDR3: CSASGLALHNEQFF; DNA: TGCAGTGCTAGTGGACTAGCGCTTCACAATGAGCAGTTCTTC
V: TRBV9; J: TRBJ2-3; length: 14; D: TRBD1; size: many; CDR3: CASSVEQGLGTQYF; DNA: TGTGCCAGCAGCGTAGAACAGGGGCTAGGTACGCAGTATTTT
V: TRBV28; J: TRBJ2-1; length: 16; D: TRBD2; size: -; CDR3: CASRSGLAGSYNEQFF; DNA: TGTGCCAGCAGGTCCGGACTAGCGGGCTCCTACAATGAGCAGTTCTTC
V: TRBV6-5; J: TRBJ2-5; length: 11; D: -; size: -; CDR3: CASSTVETQYF; DNA: TGTGCCAGCAGTACGGTTGAGACCCAGTACTTC
V: TRBV10-3; J: TRBJ2-7; length: 12; D: -; size: many; CDR3: CAISEEAYEQYF; DNA: TGTGCCATCAGTGAGGAGGCTTACGAGCAGTACTTC
V: TRBV7-2; J: TRBJ2-5; length: 16; D: TRBD2; size: many; CDR3: CASSSLLAGGGRSQYF; DNA: TGTGCCAGCAGCTCACTTCTAGCGGGAGGGGGACGTTCCCAGTACTTC
V: TRBV6-2/TRBV6-3; J: TRBJ1-5; length: 15; D: TRBD1; size: -; CDR3: CASSYHTGVVPPQHF; DNA: TGTGCCAGCAGTTACCATACAGGGGTTGTTCCGCCCCAGCATTTT
V: TRBV20-1; J: TRBJ2-1; length: 15; D: TRBD2; size: few; CDR3: CSASLGTSRYNEQFF; DNA: TGCAGTGCTAGTCTAGGGACTAGCCGTTACAATGAGCAGTTCTTC
V: TRBV20-1; J: TRBJ2-1; length: 13; D: -; size: -; CDR3: CSASGRAYNEQFF; DNA: TGCAGTGCTAGCGGGAGAGCCTACAATGAGCAGTTCTTC
V: TRBV7-2; J: TRBJ1-2; length: 14; D: -; size: -; CDR3: CASSLRPPLYGYTF; DNA: TGTGCCAGCAGCTTACGACCCCCACTCTATGGCTACACCTTC
V: TRBV27; J: TRBJ2-7; length: 14; D: -; size: many; CDR3: CASSLSTGSPEQYF; DNA: TGTGCCAGCAGTTTATCGACCGGTAGCCCTGAGCAGTACTTC
V: TRBV29-1; J: TRBJ2-1; length: 17; D: TRBD1; size: few; CDR3: CSVEGGQGALLGNEQFF; DNA: TGCAGCGTTGAAGGTGGACAGGGAGCACTTTTAGGCAATGAGCAGTTCTTC
V: TRBV29-1; J: TRBJ1-1; length: 13; D: -; size: many; CDR3: CSVDPREGTEAFF; DNA: TGCAGCGTTGATCCCAGGGAAGGCACTGAAGCTTTCTTT
V: TRBV5-1; J: TRBJ1-1; length: 15; D: -; size: many; CDR3: CASRQDSRGNTEAFF; DNA: TGCGCCAGCCGCCAGGACAGTCGGGGGAACACTGAAGCTTTCTTT
V: TRBV7-8; J: TRBJ1-1; length: 14; D: -; size: many; CDR3: CASSSFRDFSEAFF; DNA: TGTGCCAGCAGCTCTTTCCGGGACTTCAGTGAAGCTTTCTTT
V: TRBV28; J: TRBJ1-1; length: 13; D: -; size: many; CDR3: CASSLAGNTEAFF; DNA: TGTGCCAGCAGTTTGGCCGGGAACACTGAAGCTTTCTTT
V: TRBV9; J: TRBJ2-2; length: 14; D: -; size: many; CDR3: CASSVGGSSGELFF; DNA: TGTGCCAGCAGCGTAGGGGGGTCGAGCGGGGAGCTGTTTTTT
V: TRBV6-2/TRBV6-3; J: TRBJ1-5; length: 14; D: TRBD1; size: many; CDR3: CASNGQGANQPQHF; DNA: TGTGCCAGCAACGGACAGGGGGCCAATCAGCCCCAGCATTTT
V: TRBV29-1; J: TRBJ2-4; length: 12; D: TRBD1; size: many; CDR3: CSVTRDRNIQYF; DNA: TGCAGTGTTACCCGGGACAGAAACATTCAGTACTTC
V: TRBV7-6; J: TRBJ2-1; length: 17; D: -; size: -; CDR3: CASSPSWTTGDQDEQFF; DNA: TGTGCCAGCAGCCCCTCTTGGACGACGGGAGATCAGGATGAGCAGTTCTTC
V: TRBV5-1; J: TRBJ2-1; length: 12; D: -; size: many; CDR3: CASSLGDNEQFF; DNA: TGCGCCAGCAGCTTGGGAGACAATGAGCAGTTCTTC
V: TRBV28; J: TRBJ2-7; length: 16; D: -; size: many; CDR3: CASSLWKEAGGYEQYF; DNA: TGTGCCAGCAGTTTATGGAAAGAAGCGGGCGGATACGAGCAGTACTTC
V: TRBV4-1; J: TRBJ1-4; length: 14; D: TRBD1; size: many; CDR3: CASSQADRDEKLFF; DNA: TGCGCCAGCAGCCAAGCGGACAGGGATGAAAAACTGTTTTTT
V: TRBV6-5; J: TRBJ1-1; length: 17; D: TRBD1; size: -; CDR3: CASRKIPGQGADTEAFF; DNA: TGTGCCAGCAGAAAGATACCGGGACAGGGGGCCGACACTGAAGCTTTCTTT
V: TRBV28; J: TRBJ1-1; length: 12; D: -; size: many; CDR3: CASSFMQGEAFF; DNA: TGTGCCAGCAGTTTCATGCAGGGGGAAGCTTTCTTT
V: TRBV25-1; J: TRBJ2-3; length: 15; D: -; size: many; CDR3: CASSEGDVSTDTQYF; DNA: TGTGCCAGCAGTGAAGGGGACGTAAGCACAGATACGCAGTATTTT
V: TRBV6-2/TRBV6-3; J: TRBJ2-6; length: 13; D: -; size: -; CDR3: CATTNSGANVLTF; DNA: TGTGCCACCACCAACTCTGGGGCCAACGTCCTGACTTTC
V: TRBV21-1; J: TRBJ2-3; length: 15; D: -; size: few; CDR3: CASSNRDRGDYTQYF; DNA: TGTGCCAGCAGCAATAGGGACAGGGGGGATTATACGCAGTATTTT
V: TRBV12-3/TRBV12-4; J: TRBJ2-1; length: 14; D: TRBD1; size: many; CDR3: CASSDREVANEQFF; DNA: TGTGCCAGCAGCGACAGGGAAGTAGCGAATGAGCAGTTCTTC
V: TRBV29-1; J: TRBJ2-2; length: 15; D: TRBD2; size: -; CDR3: CSVDAGGANTGELFF; DNA: TGCAGCGTTGACGCCGGGGGGGCGAACACCGGGGAGCTGTTTTTT
V: TRBV28; J: TRBJ1-1; length: 14; D: TRBD1; size: -; CDR3: CASSLGTVNTEAFF; DNA: TGTGCCAGCAGTTTGGGGACAGTGAACACTGAAGCTTTCTTT
V: TRBV29-1; J: TRBJ1-2; length: 13; D: -; size: few; CDR3: CSVRVEGYYGYTF; DNA: TGCAGCGTTCGTGTGGAGGGTTACTATGGCTACACCTTC
V: TRBV6-1; J: TRBJ1-1; length: 15; D: -; size: many; CDR3: CASSESLRVNTEAFF; DNA: TGTGCCAGCAGTGAGAGCCTCAGGGTAAACACTGAAGCTTTCTTT
V: TRBV7-8; J: TRBJ2-3; length: 20; D: TRBD2; size: few; CDR3: CASSLDPSQSPGLAGATQYF; DNA: TGTGCCAGCAGCTTAGACCCATCCCAAAGCCCGGGACTAGCTGGAGCTACGCAGTATTTT
V: TRBV5-1; J: TRBJ2-1; length: 16; D: TRBD1; size: many; CDR3: CASSQGAVGTYNEQFF; DNA: TGCGCCAGCAGCCAGGGGGCGGTGGGAACCTACAATGAGCAGTTCTTC
V: TRBV28; J: TRBJ2-1; length: 17; D: TRBD1; size: many; CDR3: CASSPQTGGTPYNEQFF; DNA: TGTGCCAGCAGTCCACAAACAGGGGGCACGCCCTACAATGAGCAGTTCTTC
V: TRBV5-4; J: TRBJ2-1; length: 16; D: TRBD2; size: -; CDR3: CASSRGTSGAYNEQFF; DNA: TGTGCCAGCAGCCGAGGGACTAGCGGGGCCTACAATGAGCAGTTCTTC
V: TRBV28; J: TRBJ2-1; length: 15; D: TRBD2; size: many; CDR3: CASSPRVWRENEQFF; DNA: TGTGCCAGCAGTCCTAGGGTCTGGCGGGAGAATGAGCAGTTCTTC
V: TRBV14; J: TRBJ1-1; length: 16; D: -; size: few; CDR3: CASSHGPEGSGTEAFF; DNA: TGTGCCAGCAGCCATGGGCCCGAAGGGTCCGGCACTGAAGCTTTCTTT
V: TRBV20-1; J: TRBJ2-3; length: 13; D: -; size: -; CDR3: CSAREVAPDTQYF; DNA: TGCAGTGCTAGAGAGGTGGCTCCAGATACGCAGTATTTT
V: TRBV4-3; J: TRBJ2-1; length: 19; D: -; size: many; CDR3: CASSQAHHFGYSEYNEQFF; DNA: TGCGCCAGCAGCCAAGCACACCATTTCGGATATAGCGAATACAATGAGCAGTTCTTC
V: TRBV27; J: TRBJ2-7; length: 15; D: TRBD2; size: -; CDR3: CASSLGLARSYEQHF; DNA: TGTGCCAGCAGTTTGGGACTAGCCAGATCCTACGAGCAGCACTTC